Sequencing of this T cell receptor beta chain was carried out in a study of naive and memory T cell subsets. Whole-study results and caveats: Diversity fell and Gini index rose from naive through CM, EM, EMRA. A few larger clonotypes appeared in naive repertoires, especially CD8, possibly memory cells re-expressing CD45RA.

Both TRBC1 and TRBC2 were covered by a beta constant-region primer of two equimolar oligonucleotides. The cDNA 3' end received a ligated single-stranded oligonucleotide carrying the SP2 primer and a 12-nucleotide UMI. The ligated cDNA underwent four PCR rounds using SP2 and nested alpha and beta constant-region primers. In TCRdb, the UMI-ligation and nested PCR reads were re-called with MiXCR into one record per CDR3 protein. The sample gives some 150,000 distinct CDR3 sequences, about a sixth of which show up once; more than 0.13% is in the top ten. CDR3 length: 15 residues. V gave up 4 bases and J gave up 2 bases; unmatched junction bases: 7. In germline, CDR1 is SGHRS, CDR2 YFSETQ. This clonotype was observed a few times. Its antigen is as yet unknown.

The rearrangement joins TRBV5-1 to TRBJ2-3; TRBD1 agrees at 7 bases. This receptor was obtained from a human donor in good health. The sample consisted of naive CD4+ T cells from blood. The CDR3 sequence: CASSIPTGNTDTQYF. The CDR3 DNA sequence: TGCGCCAGCAGCATTCCGACAGGGAACACAGATACGCAGTATTTT.